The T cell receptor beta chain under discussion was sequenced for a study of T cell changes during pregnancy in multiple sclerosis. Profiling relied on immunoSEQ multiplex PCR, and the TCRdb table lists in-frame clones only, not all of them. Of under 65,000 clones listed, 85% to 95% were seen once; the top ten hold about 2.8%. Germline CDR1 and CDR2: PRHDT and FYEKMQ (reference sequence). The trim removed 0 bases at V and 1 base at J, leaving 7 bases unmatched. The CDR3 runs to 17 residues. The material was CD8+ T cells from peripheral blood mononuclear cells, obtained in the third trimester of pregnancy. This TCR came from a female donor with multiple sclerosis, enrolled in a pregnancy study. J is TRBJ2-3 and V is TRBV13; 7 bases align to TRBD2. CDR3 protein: CASSLGGEGRGTDTQYF. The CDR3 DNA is TGTGCCAGCAGCTTAGGAGGGGAGGGCCGGGGCACAGATACGCAGTATTTT.